This TCR beta chain was found in a study of blood T cell repertoires in COVID-19. As for the study in general: Acute-phase and convalescent COVID-19 samples originated in the United States, Italy and Spain. Sources were T cells, B-cell-depleted T cells, or PBMCs; the material itself was cDNA or gDNA.

With V trimmed by 4 bases and J by 8 bases, 16 bases remained unmatched. This CDR3 has 17 amino acids. Germline CDR1 is MNHEY and CDR2 is SVGEGT. Authors' processing steps: Amplification of reference gene primers provided the estimated nucleated cell counts. Profiling relied on immunoSEQ multiplex PCR, and the TCRdb table lists in-frame clones only, not all of them. The D gene and trimming were derived from the DNA, and the V and J assignments and clone size from that table. Among approximately 75,000 clones listed, less than 85% were seen once. This TCR came from an elderly woman with acute or convalescent COVID-19. This chain uses TRBV6-2 or TRBV6-3 with TRBJ1-4; TRBD1 agrees at 7 bases. The sequenced material came from peripheral blood. CDR3 DNA: TGTGCCAGCAGTTCAATACCACAGGGGACTCGGCTGGAAAAACTGTTTTTT. Protein product: CASSSIPQGTRLEKLFF.